This T cell receptor beta chain appears in the sequencing data of a study of blood T cell repertoires in COVID-19. In the study overall: Acute and convalescent COVID-19 specimens originated in the United States, Italy and Spain. Sources were T cells, B-cell-depleted T cells, or PBMCs; the material itself was cDNA or gDNA.

Only a few counts were recorded for this clone. Patients from Seattle were sampled longitudinally, starting during active infection. This CDR3 is 14 amino acids long. Unmatched junction bases numbered 3, after V lost 4 bases and J lost 2 bases. The V gene's germline CDR1 is KGHSH and CDR2 LQKENI. In the study's own analysis: Estimation of nucleated cell counts was performed using reference gene primer amplification. TCRdb keeps only in-frame clones here, not all; method: immunoSEQ multiplex PCR. Clonal size and the V and J genes are those of that table, whereas D and trimming came from the DNA. The table includes some 250,000 clones, roughly 81% detected once.

The sequenced material came from peripheral blood. This clonotype originated in a woman aged 80 or over with COVID-19, enrolled during active disease. This chain uses TRBV18 with TRBJ2-3; 7 nucleotides line up with TRBD2. CDR3 DNA sequence: TGTGCCAGCTCACGGGGGGGGACCACAGATACGCAGTATTTT. It specifies CASSRGGTTDTQYF.